This T cell receptor (beta chain) was obtained from a study of blood T cell repertoires in COVID-19. Assay used: immunoSEQ multiplex PCR; TCRdb lists only in-frame clones, some missing. The sample has roughly 200,000 clones; around nine tenths are singletons. This clone was seen just once. Deletions cut 4 bases from V and 0 bases from J, with 14 bases between. This CDR3 has 16 residues. Germline values: CDR1 SGDLS, CDR2 YYNGEE. The rearrangement links TRBV9 to TRBJ2-4, with D maybe TRBD1 (6 bases). The source of this sequence is a man younger than 35 with active or convalescent COVID-19. Sequenced input: peripheral blood. The DNA of the CDR3 is TGTGCCAGCAGCATCTCCCCGACAGGAGCCAAAAACATTCAGTACTTC. It yields the protein CASSISPTGAKNIQYF.